This TCR beta chain emerged from a study of shared clonotypes between healthy human individuals (dated by TCRdb to about 2020). About the study as a whole: A couple of women and a few men aged 18 to 49 years were included in the cohort. Per donor, three plates each were used for CD4 naive and CD4 memory, two for CD8 naive, and one for CD8 memory. The study deeply sequenced blood TCR repertoires of 5 or 6 healthy adults to estimate repertoire size and the extent of clonotype sharing between individuals. To increase sequencing depth and limit assay-specific biases, TCR repertoire library preparation and sequencing were carried out by different laboratories using diverse techniques. Each donor's leukapheresis produced roughly between about 0.8 and 10 billion PBMCs. The study at large found these results: Based on pairwise subsampling, the degree of clonotype sharing among donors was expected to be affected by sequencing depth. Larger estimated clonotype richness was generally found for naive subsets than for memory subsets. Sampling was restricted to blood, and TCR repertoires in tissue are likely to differ from TCR repertoires in blood. Roughly 5% of naive CD4, 3.5% of naive CD8, 2.3% of memory CD4, and 0.4% of memory CD8 clonotypes were shared across several donors. Compared with non-shared clonotypes, the clonotypes found in all four sorted-subset donors had higher generation probabilities. The genetic and exposure-history diversity represented was limited by the small number of donors. Incomplete sequencing was indicated by rarefaction of sorted-subset datasets, despite the large sequencing depth.

Trimming at the junction amounts to 6 bases on V and 5 bases on J, and the germline ends lie 19 bases apart. CDR1 and CDR2 are drawn from the germline V gene (reference sequence): MNHNY, SVGAGI. The CDR3, from cysteine to phenylalanine, totals 15 residues. Only CDR3 DNA remains: 45 bases, in frame from the first base. TCR CDR3 regions were amplified from genomic DNA by multiplex PCR using the deep immunoSEQ assay. Genomic DNA extracted from each cell subset was distributed evenly over all wells of several immunoSEQ 96-well plates, and each plate served as one replicate. For sorted subsets, each replicate PCR was loaded with about 0.2 ug genomic DNA, equivalent to some 31,000 T cell genomes. The purified libraries were quantified using a Qubit 3.0 fluorometer, sized with a Bioanalyzer 2100, and then quantified again using the KAPA Library Quantification kit. Each immunoSEQ 96-well plate was sequenced on its own single-read 150-cycle Illumina NextSeq 550 flow cell. From the authors' description of their analysis: Because the immunoSEQ output held only junctional sequences and lacked quality scores, the filtering could not match the filtering applied to full-length reads. To assign V/J genes and CDR3, sequences were annotated using PyIR, a Python wrapper for IgBLAST v1.9, with IMGT germline references. Reads were filtered out if the reads had weak V/J assignments (E-value above 1e-6), no CDR3, stop codons, out-of-frame junctions, or ambiguous translated residues. A V3J clonotype was defined by an identical inferred V gene, J gene, and CDR3 amino acid sequence. To compute the percentage overlap between repertoires, the number of shared unique clonotypes was divided by the size of the smaller repertoire. RTK rarefaction, the Chao1 estimator, and Recon v2.1 estimates of unobserved clonotypes were used to assess repertoire richness. Generation probabilities for all TCRbeta clonotypes obtained by the gDNA method from a handful of donors were computed using OLGA. TCRdb re-hosts the immuneACCESS table, in-frame sequences only. Its copies lack some clones; in the studies checked, an unresolved V gene accounts for under half of them, and the cause for the rest is not known. That table is the source of V, J and clone size, and D and trimming were worked out from the DNA. This sample holds about 1.9 million clones; around 95% were observed only once. Around 1.7% of the sample goes to the ten largest clones.

For the CD8 naive samples, CD45RO-negative cells were positively selected for CCR7, yielding a CD45RA+CCR7+ population from which TemRA cells were excluded. Healthy HIV-negative adults with no recently reported acute infections or vaccinations were included as donors. Every donor was a Caucasian adult residing in Nashville, Tennessee, USA. Blood was obtained by leukapheresis, after which PBMCs were separated by Ficoll-Histopaque density gradient centrifugation and cryopreserved in liquid nitrogen vapor phase. Analytical flow cytometry was used to check the purity and quantity of each magnetically sorted T cell population. Genomic DNA was isolated from every sorted fraction and measured by UV absorbance on a Nanodrop 2000c. In regard to this clone: This clone's antigen is unknown. No much larger clone exists at a distance of one base, and base qualities are not known.

The sequencing input was naive CD8+ T cells from PBMCs. Reading the label with the study, this specimen's cell subset or site is: CD45RA+CCR7+. This receptor was obtained from a man between 18 and 29 years old in good health. Some clones in this sample may be carry-over from other donors' samples. Recombination linked TRBV6-6 to TRBJ2-5; a tentative D match to TRBD2 spans 6 bases. The DNA reads as follows: TGTGCCAGCAGAACCCGGGGAGGTGCGTGGGAGACCCAGTACTTC. Translated, it reads CASRTRGGAWETQYF.